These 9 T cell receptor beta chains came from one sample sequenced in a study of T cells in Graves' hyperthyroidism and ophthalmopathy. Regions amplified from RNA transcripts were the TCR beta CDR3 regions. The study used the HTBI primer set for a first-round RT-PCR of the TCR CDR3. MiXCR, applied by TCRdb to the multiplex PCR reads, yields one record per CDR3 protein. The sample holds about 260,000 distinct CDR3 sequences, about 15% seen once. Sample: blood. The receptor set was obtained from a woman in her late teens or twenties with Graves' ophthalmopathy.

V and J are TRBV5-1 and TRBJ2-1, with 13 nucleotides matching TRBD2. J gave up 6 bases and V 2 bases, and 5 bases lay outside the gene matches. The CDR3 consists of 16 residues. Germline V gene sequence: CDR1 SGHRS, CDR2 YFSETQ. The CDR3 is CASSLWTSGSPNEQFF. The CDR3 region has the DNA TGCGCCAGCAGCTTATGGACTAGCGGGAGTCCCAATGAGCAGTTCTTC.

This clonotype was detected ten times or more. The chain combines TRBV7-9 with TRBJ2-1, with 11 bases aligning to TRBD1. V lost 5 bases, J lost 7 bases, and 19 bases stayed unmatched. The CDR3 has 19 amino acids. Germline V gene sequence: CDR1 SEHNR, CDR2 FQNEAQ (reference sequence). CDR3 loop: CASSNKLVRDRGLRNEQFF. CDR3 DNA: TGTGCCAGCAGCAACAAGCTAGTCCGGGACAGGGGGTTGAGGAATGAGCAGTTCTTC.

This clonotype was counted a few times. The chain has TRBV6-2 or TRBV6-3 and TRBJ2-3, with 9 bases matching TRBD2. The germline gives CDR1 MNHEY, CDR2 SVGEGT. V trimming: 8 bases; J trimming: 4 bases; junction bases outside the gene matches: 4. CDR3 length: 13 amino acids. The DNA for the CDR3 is TGTGCCAGCTCGCGGGAGGGGGCAGATACGCAGTATTTT. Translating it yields CASSREGADTQYF.

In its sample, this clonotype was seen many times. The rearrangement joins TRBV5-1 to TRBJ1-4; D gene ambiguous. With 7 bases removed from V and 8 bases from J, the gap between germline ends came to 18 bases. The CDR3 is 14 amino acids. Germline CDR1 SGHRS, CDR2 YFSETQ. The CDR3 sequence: CASRSHITAEKLFF. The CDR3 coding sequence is TGCGCCAGCCGATCGCACATTACCGCAGAAAAACTGTTTTTT.

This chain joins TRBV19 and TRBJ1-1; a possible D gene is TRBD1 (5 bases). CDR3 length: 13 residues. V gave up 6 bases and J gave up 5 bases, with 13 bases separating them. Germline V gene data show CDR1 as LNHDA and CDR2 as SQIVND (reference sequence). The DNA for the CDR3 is TGTGCCAGTAGCCCCTACGGGGGTACTGAAGCTTTCTTT. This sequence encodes CASSPYGGTEAFF.

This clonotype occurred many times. The CDR3 is CAISDGRERYEQFF. The CDR3 DNA reads TGTGCCATCAGTGATGGGAGGGAACGATATGAGCAGTTCTTC. V and J are TRBV10-3 and TRBJ2-1; 7 bases are a match to TRBD2. This CDR3 has 14 residues. V was clipped by 3 bases and J by 8 bases; unmatched bases: 7. The V gene's germline CDR1 is ENHRY and CDR2 SYGVKD.

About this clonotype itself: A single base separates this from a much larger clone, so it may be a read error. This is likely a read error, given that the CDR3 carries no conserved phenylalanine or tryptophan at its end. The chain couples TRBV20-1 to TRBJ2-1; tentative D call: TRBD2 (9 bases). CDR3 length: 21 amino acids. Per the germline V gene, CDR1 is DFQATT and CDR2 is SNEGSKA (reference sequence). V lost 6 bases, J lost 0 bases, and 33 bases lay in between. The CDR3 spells CSARATGEIPLRGGSYNEQFS. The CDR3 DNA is TGCAGTGCCCGGGCGACAGGGGAAATACCTCTGCGGGGGGGCTCCTACAATGAGCAGTTCTCC.

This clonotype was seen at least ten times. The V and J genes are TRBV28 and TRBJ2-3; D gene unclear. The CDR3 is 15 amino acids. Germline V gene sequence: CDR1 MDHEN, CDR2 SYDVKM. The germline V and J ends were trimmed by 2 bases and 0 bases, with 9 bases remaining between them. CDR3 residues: CASSLHGSSTDTQYF. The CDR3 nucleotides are TGTGCCAGCAGTTTACACGGTTCTAGCACAGATACGCAGTATTTT.

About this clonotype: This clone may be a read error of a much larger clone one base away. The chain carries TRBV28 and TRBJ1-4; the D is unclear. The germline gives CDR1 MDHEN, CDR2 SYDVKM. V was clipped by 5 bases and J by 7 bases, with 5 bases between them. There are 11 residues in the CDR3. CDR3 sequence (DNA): TGTGCCAGCAGTCATTCTGAAAAACTGTTTTTT. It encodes CASSHSEKLFF. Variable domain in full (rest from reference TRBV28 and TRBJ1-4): DVKVTQSSRYLVKRTGEKVFLECVQDMDHENMFWYRQDPGLGLRLIYFSYDVKMKEKGDIPEGYSVSREKKERFSLILESASTNQTSMYLCASSHSEKLFFGSGTQLSVL.